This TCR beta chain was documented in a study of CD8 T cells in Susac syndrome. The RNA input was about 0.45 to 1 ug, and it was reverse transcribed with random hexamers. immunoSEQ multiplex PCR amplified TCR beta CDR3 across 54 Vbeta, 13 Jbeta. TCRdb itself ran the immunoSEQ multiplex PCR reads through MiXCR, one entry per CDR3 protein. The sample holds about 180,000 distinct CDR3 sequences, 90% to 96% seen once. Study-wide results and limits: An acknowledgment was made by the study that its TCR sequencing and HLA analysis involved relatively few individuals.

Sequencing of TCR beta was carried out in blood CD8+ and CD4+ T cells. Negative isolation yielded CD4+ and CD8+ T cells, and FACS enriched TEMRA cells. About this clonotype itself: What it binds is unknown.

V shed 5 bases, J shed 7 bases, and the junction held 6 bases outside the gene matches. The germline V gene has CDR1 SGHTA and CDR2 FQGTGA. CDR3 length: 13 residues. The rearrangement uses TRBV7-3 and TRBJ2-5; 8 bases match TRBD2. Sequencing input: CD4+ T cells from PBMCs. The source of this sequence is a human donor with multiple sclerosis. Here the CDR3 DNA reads TGTGCCAGCAGCCCCGGGCGGGGGGCGACCCAGTACTTC. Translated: CASSPGRGATQYF.